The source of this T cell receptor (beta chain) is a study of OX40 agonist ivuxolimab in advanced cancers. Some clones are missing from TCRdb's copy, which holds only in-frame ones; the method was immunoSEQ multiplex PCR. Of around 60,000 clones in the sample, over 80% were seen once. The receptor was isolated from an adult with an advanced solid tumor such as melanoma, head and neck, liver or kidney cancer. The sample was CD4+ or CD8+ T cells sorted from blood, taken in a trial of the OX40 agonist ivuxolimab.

The CDR3 protein is CASSYANPASGELFF. As DNA, the CDR3 is TGTGCCAGCAGTTACGCGAATCCAGCCTCCGGGGAGCTGTTTTTT. The chain has TRBV6-5 and TRBJ2-2; D not certain. Germline V lookup: CDR1 MNHEY, CDR2 SVGAGI. The CDR3 totals 15 residues. V was cut by 2 bases and J by 6 bases, with 13 bases left in between.